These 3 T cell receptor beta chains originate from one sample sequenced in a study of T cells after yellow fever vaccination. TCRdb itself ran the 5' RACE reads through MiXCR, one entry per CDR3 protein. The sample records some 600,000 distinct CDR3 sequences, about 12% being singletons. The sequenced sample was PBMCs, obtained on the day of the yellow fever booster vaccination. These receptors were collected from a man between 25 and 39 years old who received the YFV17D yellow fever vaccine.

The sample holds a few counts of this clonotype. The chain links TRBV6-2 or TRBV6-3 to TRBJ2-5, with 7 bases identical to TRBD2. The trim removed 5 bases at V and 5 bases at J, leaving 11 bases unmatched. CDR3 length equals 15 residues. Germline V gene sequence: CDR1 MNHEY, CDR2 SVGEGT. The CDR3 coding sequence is TGTGCCAGCAGTACGGTGCGGGACTACGGCGAGACCCAGTACTTC. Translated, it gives CASSTVRDYGETQYF.

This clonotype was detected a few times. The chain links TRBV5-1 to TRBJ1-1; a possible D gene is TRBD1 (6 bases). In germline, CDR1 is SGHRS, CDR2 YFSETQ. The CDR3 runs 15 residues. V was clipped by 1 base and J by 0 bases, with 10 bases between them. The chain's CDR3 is CASSLSGHLNTEAFF. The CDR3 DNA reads TGCGCCAGCAGCTTGTCGGGACACTTGAACACTGAAGCTTTCTTT. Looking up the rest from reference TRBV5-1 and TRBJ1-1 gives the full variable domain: KAGVTQTPRYLIKTRGQQVTLSCSPISGHRSVSWYQQTPGQGLQFLFEYFSETQRNKGNFPGRFSGRQFSNSRSEMNVSTLELGDSALYLCASSLSGHLNTEAFFGQGTRLTVV.

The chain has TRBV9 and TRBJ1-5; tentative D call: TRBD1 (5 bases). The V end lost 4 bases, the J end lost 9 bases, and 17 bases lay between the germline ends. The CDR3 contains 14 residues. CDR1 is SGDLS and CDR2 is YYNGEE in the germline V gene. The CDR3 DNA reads TGTGCCAGCAGCACCGACAGTCAATCATGGCCCCAGCATTTT. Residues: CASSTDSQSWPQHF. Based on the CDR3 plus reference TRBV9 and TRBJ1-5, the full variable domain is DSGVTQTPKHLITATGQRVTLRCSPRSGDLSVYWYQQSLDQGLQFLIQYYNGEERAKGNILERFSAQQFPDLHSELNLSSLELGDSALYFCASSTDSQSWPQHFGDGTRLSIL.